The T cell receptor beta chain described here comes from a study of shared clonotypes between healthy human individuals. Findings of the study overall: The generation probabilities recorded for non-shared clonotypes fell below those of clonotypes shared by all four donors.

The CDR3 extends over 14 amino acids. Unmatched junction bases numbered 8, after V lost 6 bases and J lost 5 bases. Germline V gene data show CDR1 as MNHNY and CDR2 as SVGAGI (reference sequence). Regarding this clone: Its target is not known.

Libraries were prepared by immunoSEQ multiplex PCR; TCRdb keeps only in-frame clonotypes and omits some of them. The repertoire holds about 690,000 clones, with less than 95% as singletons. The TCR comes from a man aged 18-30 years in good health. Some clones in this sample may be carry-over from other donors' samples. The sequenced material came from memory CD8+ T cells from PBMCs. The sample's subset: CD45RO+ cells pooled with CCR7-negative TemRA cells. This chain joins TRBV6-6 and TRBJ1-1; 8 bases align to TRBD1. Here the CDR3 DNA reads TGTGCCAGCAGAGAGGACAGGGCGTATACTGAAGCTTTCTTT. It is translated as CASREDRAYTEAFF.